This T cell receptor beta chain was retrieved from a study of T-cell reconstitution after alpha-beta-depleted transplantation in children (dated by TCRdb to about 2016). The study in broad terms: The study quantitatively tracked T-cell immune reconstitution after TCRalphabeta/CD19-depleted allogeneic hematopoietic cell transplantation in children using TCR repertoire profiling.

The protocol used for the library was PCR. Sequenced using an Illumina HiSeq 2500. TCR libraries were prepared with molecular barcoding, using unique molecular identifiers to normalize TCRbeta repertoire quantification. TCRdb passed the public sequencing reads through fastp at Q25 and MiXCR, retaining productive beta sequences. Each entry is one CDR3 protein sequence, shown with its most common DNA and genes. Present in this sample are 300,000 to 350,000 distinct CDR3 sequences, roughly 21% of which were seen just once. Approximately 11% of the sample lies in the top ten. A note on this clonotype: The antigen this receptor binds is unknown. Base-call qualities are not available, and no considerably larger clone is one nucleotide away.

The sample's treatment or condition label, in plain terms: allogeneic hematopoietic cell transplantation with graft depleted of TCRalphabeta T cells and CD19 B cells. The transplant recipients were children given TCRalphabeta/CD19-depleted allogeneic hematopoietic cell grafts. On the study overall, not on this receptor specifically: The high TCRbeta diversity at day 60 in some patients was ascribed to recipient T cells and intrathymic progenitors that had survived conditioning. The frequencies of hyperexpanded clones fell over the following months, and after one year, T-cell counts and TCRbeta diversity were mostly attributed to newly produced T cells. About two months after transplant, the apparently early recovery of alphabetaT-cell counts reportedly depended on just several hundred clones that had expanded rapidly and came from non-depleted graft cells.

Including the terminal cysteine and phenylalanine, the CDR3 comprises 16 residues. Just CDR3 DNA is preserved here, 48 bases in frame from base 1. As encoded in the germline V gene, CDR1 is SNHLY while CDR2 is FYNNEI. V is shortened by 11 bases, J by 3 bases, and the region joining them spans 26 bases. Here the chain combines TRBV2 and TRBJ2-7; matching of 6 bases hints at TRBD2 as the D gene. This TCR was recovered from a male patient between 10 and 17 years old who had a stem cell transplant for acute lymphoblastic leukemia, so the T cells may come from the graft donor. This material consisted of PBMCs, mostly from graft donor cells, taken 180 days after TCRalphabeta/CD19-depleted stem cell transplant. The CDR3 reads CAFLRERKTRNYEQYF. The DNA sequence reads TGTGCCTTTCTCCGGGAGCGGAAAACCAGGAACTACGAGCAGTACTTC.